This T cell receptor beta chain was identified during a study of T cells after yellow fever vaccination. Production of TCR cDNA was by 5'RACE template switching, which also added a universal primer site and UMIs. Using its own MiXCR run on the 5' RACE reads, TCRdb lists one record per CDR3 protein. The sample yields about 260,000 distinct CDR3 sequences, 5.2% seen once. This clonotype was seen at least ten times. V lost 1 base to trimming and J lost 7 bases, with 5 bases between them. This CDR3 region has 12 residues. CDR1 and CDR2 (germline): SGHTA, FQGNSA. The source is a man in his late teens or twenties who received the YFV17D yellow fever vaccine. The sequences come from CD4+ T cells sorted from PBMCs, collected on the day of the yellow fever booster vaccination. V and J are TRBV7-2 and TRBJ1-5, with no clear D. CDR3 in amino acids: CASSLGVQPQHF. The CDR3 nucleotides read TGTGCCAGCAGCTTAGGGGTACAGCCCCAGCATTTT.